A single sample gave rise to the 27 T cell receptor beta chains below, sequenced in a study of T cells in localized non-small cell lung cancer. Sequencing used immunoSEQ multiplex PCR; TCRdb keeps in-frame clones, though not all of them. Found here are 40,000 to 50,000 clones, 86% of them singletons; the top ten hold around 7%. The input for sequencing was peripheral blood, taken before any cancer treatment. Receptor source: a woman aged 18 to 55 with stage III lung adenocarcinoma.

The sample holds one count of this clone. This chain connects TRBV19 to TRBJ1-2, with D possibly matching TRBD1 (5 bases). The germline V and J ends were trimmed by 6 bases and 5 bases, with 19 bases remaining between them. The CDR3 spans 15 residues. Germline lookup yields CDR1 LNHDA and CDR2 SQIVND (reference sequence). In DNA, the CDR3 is TGTGCCAGTAGCCCTGGAGCGAGGGGAGGTTATGGCTACACCTTC. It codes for CASSPGARGGYGYTF.

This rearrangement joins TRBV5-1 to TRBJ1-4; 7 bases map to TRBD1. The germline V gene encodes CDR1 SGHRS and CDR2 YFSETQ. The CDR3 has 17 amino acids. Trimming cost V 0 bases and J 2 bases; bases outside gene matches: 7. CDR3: CASSLGAGGSTNEKLFF. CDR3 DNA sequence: TGCGCCAGCAGCTTGGGCGCAGGGGGTTCGACTAATGAAAAACTGTTTTTT. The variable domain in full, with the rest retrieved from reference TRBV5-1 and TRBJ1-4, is KAGVTQTPRYLIKTRGQQVTLSCSPISGHRSVSWYQQTPGQGLQFLFEYFSETQRNKGNFPGRFSGRQFSNSRSEMNVSTLELGDSALYLCASSLGAGGSTNEKLFFGSGTQLSVL.

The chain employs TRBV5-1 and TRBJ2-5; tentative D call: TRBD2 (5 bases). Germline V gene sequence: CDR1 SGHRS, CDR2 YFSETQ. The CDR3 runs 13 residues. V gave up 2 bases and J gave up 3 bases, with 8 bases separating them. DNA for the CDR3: TGCGCCAGCAGCTTCCCCGGGGAAGAGACCCAGTACTTC. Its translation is CASSFPGEETQYF.

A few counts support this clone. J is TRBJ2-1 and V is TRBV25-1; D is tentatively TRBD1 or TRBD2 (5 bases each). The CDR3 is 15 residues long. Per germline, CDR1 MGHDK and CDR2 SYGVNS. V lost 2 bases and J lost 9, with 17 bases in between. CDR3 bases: TGTGCCAGCAGTGAACTTTTTGGGGGTTCGAGTGAGCAGTTCTTC. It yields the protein CASSELFGGSSEQFF.

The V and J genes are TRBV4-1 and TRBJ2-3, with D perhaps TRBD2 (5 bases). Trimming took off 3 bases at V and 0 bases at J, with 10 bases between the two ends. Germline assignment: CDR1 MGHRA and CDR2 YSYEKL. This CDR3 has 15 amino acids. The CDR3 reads CASSHGIVSTDTQYF. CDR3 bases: TGCGCCAGCAGCCACGGGATCGTTAGCACAGATACGCAGTATTTT.

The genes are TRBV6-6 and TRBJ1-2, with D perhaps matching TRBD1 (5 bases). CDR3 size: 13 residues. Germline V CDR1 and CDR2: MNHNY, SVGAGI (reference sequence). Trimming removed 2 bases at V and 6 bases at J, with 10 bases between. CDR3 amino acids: CASSYGGTDGYTF. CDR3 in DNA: TGTGCCAGCAGTTACGGCGGGACGGATGGCTACACCTTC.

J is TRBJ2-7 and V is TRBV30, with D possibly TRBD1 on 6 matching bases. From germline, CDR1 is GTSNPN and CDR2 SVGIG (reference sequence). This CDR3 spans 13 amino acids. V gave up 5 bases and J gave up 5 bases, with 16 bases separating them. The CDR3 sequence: CAWRRQVWDEQYF. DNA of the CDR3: TGTGCCTGGCGTCGACAGGTTTGGGACGAGCAGTACTTC.

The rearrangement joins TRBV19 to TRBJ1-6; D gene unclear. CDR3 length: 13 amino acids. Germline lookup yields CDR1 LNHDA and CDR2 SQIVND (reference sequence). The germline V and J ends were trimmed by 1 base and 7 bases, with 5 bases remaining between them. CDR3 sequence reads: CASSIVENSPLHF. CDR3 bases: TGTGCCAGTAGTATAGTGGAGAATTCACCCCTCCACTTT.

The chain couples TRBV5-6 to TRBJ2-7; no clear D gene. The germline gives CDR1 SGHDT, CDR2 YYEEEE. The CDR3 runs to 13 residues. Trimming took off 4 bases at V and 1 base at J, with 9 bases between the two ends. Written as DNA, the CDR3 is TGTGCCAGCAGCACGACTGGGTCCTACGAGCAGTACTTC. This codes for CASSTTGSYEQYF.

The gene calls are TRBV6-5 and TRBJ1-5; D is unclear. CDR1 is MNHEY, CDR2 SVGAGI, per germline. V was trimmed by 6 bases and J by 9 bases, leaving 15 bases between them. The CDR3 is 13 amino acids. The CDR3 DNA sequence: TGTGCCAGCAGGGACCGGACCGCCGGGCCCCAGCATTTT. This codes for CASRDRTAGPQHF.

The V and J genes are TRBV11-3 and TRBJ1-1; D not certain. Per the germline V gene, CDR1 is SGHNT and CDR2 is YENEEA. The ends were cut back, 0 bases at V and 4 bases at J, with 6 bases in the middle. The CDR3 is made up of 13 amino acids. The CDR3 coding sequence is TGTGCCAGCAGCTTAGAGCGGTCCACTGAAGCTTTCTTT. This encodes CASSLERSTEAFF.

The CDR3 sequence is CASSEGSTDTQYF. The CDR3 nucleotides read TGTGCCAGCTCAGAGGGGAGCACAGATACGCAGTATTTT. The chain uses TRBV18 and TRBJ2-3; the D call may be TRBD1 or TRBD2 (5 bases each). Germline assignment: CDR1 KGHSH and CDR2 LQKENI. The CDR3 runs 13 residues. The germline V and J ends were trimmed by 5 bases and 0 bases, with 6 bases remaining between them.

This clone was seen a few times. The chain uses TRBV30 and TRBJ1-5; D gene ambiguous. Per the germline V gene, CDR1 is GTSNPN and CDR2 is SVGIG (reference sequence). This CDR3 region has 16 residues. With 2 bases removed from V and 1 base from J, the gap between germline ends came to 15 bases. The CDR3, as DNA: TGTGCCTGGAGTCATATACAGTCGGGCAGCAATCAGCCCCAGCATTTT. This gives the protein CAWSHIQSGSNQPQHF. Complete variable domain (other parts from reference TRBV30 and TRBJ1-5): SQTIHQWPATLVQPVGSPLSLECTVEGTSNPNLYWYRQAAGRGLQLLFYSVGIGQISSEVPQNLSASRPQDRQFILSSKKLLLSDSGFYLCAWSHIQSGSNQPQHFGDGTRLSIL.

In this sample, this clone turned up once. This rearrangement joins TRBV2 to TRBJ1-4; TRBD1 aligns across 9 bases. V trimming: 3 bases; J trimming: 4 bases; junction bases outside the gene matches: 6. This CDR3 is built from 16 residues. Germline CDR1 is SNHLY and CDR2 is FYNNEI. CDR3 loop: CASSDLWGQGNEKLFF. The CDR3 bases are TGTGCCAGCAGTGATTTGTGGGGACAGGGTAATGAAAAACTGTTTTTT.

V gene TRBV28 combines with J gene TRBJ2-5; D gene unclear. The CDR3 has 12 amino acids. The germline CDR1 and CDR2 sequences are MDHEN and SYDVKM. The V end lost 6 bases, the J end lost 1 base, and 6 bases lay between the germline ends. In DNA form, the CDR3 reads TGTGCCAGCAGCCTTATCCAAGAGACCCAGTACTTC. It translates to CASSLIQETQYF.

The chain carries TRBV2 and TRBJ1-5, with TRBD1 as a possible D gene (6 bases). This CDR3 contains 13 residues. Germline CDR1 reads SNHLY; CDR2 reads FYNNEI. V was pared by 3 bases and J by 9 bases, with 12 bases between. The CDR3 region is CASSEDSAVPQHF. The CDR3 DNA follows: TGTGCCAGCAGTGAGGACAGCGCGGTGCCCCAGCATTTT.

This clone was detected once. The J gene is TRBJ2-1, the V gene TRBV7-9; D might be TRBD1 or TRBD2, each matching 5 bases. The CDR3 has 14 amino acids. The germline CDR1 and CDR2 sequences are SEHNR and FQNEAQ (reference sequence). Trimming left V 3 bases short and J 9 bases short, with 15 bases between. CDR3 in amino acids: CASSLTSGRLEQFF. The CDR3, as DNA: TGTGCCAGCAGCTTGACTTCGGGACGGCTTGAGCAGTTCTTC. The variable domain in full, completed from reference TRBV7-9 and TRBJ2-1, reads DTGVSQNPRHKITKRGQNVTFRCDPISEHNRLYWYRQTLGQGPEFLTYFQNEAQLEKSRLLSDRFSAERPKGSFSTLEIQRTEQGDSAMYLCASSLTSGRLEQFFGPGTRLTVL.

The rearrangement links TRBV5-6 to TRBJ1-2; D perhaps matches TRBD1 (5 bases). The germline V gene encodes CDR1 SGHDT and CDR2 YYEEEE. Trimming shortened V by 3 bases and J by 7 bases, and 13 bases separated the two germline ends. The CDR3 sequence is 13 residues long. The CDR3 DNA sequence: TGTGCCAGCAGCTCCGGGACCGCCCGTGGCTACACCTTC. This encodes CASSSGTARGYTF. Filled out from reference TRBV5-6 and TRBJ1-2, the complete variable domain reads DAGVTQSPTHLIKTRGQQVTLRCSPKSGHDTVSWYQQALGQGPQFIFQYYEEEERQRGNFPDRFSGHQFPNYSSELNVNALLLGDSALYLCASSSGTARGYTFGSGTRLTVV.

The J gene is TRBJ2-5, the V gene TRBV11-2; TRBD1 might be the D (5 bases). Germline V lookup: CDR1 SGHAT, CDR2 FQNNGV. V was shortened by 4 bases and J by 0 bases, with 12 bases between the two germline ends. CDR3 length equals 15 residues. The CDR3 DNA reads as TGTGCCAGCAGCTCCACTTGGGGCCACCAAGAGACCCAGTACTTC. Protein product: CASSSTWGHQETQYF.

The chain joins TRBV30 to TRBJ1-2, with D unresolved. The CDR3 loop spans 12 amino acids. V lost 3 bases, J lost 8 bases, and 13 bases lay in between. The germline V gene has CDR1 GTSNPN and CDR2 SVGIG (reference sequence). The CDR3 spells CAWSAPSNGYTF. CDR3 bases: TGTGCCTGGAGCGCCCCCAGTAACGGCTACACCTTC.

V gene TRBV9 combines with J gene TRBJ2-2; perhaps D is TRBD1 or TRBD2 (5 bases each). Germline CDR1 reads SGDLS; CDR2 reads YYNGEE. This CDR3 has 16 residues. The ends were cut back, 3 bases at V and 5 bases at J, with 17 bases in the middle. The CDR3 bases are TGTGCCAGCAGCGCCCGAGGGGCAGAAGGGACCGGGGAGCTGTTTTTT. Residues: CASSARGAEGTGELFF. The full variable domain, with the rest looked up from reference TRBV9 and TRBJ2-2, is DSGVTQTPKHLITATGQRVTLRCSPRSGDLSVYWYQQSLDQGLQFLIQYYNGEERAKGNILERFSAQQFPDLHSELNLSSLELGDSALYFCASSARGAEGTGELFFGEGSRLTVL.

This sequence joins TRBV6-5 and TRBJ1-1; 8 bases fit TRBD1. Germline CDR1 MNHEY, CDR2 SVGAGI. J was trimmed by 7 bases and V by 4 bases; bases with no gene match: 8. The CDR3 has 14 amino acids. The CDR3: CASSLTRGRVEAFF. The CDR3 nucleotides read TGTGCCAGCAGTTTAACCAGGGGGCGGGTTGAAGCTTTCTTT.

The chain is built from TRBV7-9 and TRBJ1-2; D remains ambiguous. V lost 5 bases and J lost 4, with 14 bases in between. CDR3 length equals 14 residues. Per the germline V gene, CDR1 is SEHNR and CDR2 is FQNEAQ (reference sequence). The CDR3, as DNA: TGTGCCAGCAGCCCCCACATAGGACTCTATGGCTACACCTTC. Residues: CASSPHIGLYGYTF.

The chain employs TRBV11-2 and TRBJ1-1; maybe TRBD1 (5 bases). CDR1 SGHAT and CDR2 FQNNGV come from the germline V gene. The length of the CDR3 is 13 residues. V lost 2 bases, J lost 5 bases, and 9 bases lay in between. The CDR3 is CASSLTGRTEAFF. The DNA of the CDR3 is TGTGCCAGCAGCTTAACGGGGCGGACTGAAGCTTTCTTT.

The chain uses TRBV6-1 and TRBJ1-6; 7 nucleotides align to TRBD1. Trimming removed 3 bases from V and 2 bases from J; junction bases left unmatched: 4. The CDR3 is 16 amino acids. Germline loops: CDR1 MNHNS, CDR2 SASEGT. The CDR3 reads CASSDEQGAYNSPLHF. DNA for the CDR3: TGTGCCAGCAGTGATGAGCAGGGGGCCTATAATTCACCCCTCCACTTT.

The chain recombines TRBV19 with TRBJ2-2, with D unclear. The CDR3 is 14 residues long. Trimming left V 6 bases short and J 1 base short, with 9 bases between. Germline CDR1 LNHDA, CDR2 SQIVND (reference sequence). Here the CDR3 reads CASSLDGNTGELFF. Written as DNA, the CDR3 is TGTGCCAGTAGCCTGGACGGGAACACCGGGGAGCTGTTTTTT.

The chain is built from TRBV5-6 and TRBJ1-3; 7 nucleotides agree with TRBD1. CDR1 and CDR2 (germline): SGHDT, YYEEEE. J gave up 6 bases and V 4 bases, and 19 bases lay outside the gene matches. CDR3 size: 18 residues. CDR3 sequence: CASSPGSNSWDSENTIYF. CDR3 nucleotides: TGTGCCAGCAGCCCCGGCTCCAATAGCTGGGACAGTGAAAACACCATATATTTT.